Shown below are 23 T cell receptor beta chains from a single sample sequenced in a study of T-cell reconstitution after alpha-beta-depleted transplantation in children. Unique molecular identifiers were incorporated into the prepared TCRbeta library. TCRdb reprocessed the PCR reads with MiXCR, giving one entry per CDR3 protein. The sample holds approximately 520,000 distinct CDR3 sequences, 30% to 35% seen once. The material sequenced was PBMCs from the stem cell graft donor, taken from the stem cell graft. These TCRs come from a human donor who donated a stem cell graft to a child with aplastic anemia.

The CDR3 region is CASSLGRGTGNNEQFF. Here the CDR3 DNA reads TGTGCCAGCAGCTTAGGGCGTGGGACAGGGAACAATGAGCAGTTCTTC. The rearrangement uses TRBV7-2 and TRBJ2-1, with 9 positions matching TRBD1. Germline lookup yields CDR1 SGHTA and CDR2 FQGNSA. J lost 5 bases, V lost 1 base, and 6 bases had no gene match. The CDR3 is 16 amino acids. The full variable domain, in which reference TRBV7-2 and TRBJ2-1 provide the parts outside the CDR3, is GAGVSQSPSNKVTEKGKDVELRCDPISGHTALYWYRQSLGQGLEFLIYFQGNSAPDKSGLPSDRFSAERTGGSVSTLTIQRTQQEDSAVYLCASSLGRGTGNNEQFFGPGTRLTVL.

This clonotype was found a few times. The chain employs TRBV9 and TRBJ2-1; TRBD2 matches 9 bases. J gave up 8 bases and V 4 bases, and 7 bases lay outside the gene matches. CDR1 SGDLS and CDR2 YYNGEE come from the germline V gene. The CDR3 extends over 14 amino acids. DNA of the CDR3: TGTGCCAGCAGCCTCGCTAGCGGGACGGATGAGCAGTTCTTC. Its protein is CASSLASGTDEQFF.

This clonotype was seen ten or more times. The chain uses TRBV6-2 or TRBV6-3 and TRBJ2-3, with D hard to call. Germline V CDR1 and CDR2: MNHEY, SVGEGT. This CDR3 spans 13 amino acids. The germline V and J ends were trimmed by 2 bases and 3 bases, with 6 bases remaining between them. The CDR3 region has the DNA TGTGCCAGCAGTTACACAGTTACAGATACGCAGTATTTT. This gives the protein CASSYTVTDTQYF.

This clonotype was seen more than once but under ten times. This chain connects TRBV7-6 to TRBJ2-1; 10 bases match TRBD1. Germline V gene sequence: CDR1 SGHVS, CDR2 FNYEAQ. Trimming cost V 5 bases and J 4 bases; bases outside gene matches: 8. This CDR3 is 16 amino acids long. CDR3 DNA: TGTGCCAGCAGCCCCAACCGGGACAGGGGATACAATGAGCAGTTCTTC. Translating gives CASSPNRDRGYNEQFF.

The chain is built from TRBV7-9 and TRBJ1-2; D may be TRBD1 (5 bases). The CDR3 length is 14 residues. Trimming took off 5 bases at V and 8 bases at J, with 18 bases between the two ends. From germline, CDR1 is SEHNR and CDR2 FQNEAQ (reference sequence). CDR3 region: CASSVSGANLGYTF. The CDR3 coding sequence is TGTGCCAGCAGCGTAAGCGGGGCTAACTTGGGCTACACCTTC.

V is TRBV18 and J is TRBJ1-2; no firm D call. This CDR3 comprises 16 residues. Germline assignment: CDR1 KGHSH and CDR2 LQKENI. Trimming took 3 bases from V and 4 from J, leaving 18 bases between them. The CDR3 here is CASSPSLEGLGYGYTF. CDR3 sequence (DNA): TGTGCCAGCTCACCGAGTTTGGAGGGTCTCGGCTATGGCTACACCTTC.

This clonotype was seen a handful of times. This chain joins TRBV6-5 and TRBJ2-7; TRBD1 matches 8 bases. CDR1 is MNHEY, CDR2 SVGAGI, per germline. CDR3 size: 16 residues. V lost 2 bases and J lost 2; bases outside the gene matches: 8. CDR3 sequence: CASSYTGTGLTYEQYF. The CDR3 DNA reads TGTGCCAGCAGTTACACCGGGACAGGCTTAACCTACGAGCAGTACTTC.

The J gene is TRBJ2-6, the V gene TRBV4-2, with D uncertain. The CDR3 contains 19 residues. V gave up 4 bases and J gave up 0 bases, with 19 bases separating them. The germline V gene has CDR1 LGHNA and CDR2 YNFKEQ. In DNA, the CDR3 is TGTGCCAGCAGCCTACTCCTAATCGGTGATTTCTCTGGGGCCAACGTCCTGACTTTC. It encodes CASSLLLIGDFSGANVLTF.

The CDR3 loop is CASSDRGNNYGYTF. CDR3 in DNA: TGTGCCAGCAGTGACAGGGGAAACAACTATGGCTACACCTTC. The chain employs TRBV2 and TRBJ1-2; TRBD1 might be the D (6 bases). There are 14 residues in the CDR3. The germline V gene has CDR1 SNHLY and CDR2 FYNNEI. V lost 3 bases and J 2 bases, leaving 10 bases between the germline ends.

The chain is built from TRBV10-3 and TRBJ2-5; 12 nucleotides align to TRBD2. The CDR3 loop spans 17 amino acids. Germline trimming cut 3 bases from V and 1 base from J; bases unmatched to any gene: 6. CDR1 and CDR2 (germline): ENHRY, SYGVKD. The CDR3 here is CAISEIQGLAGQETQYF. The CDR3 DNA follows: TGTGCCATCAGTGAAATTCAGGGACTAGCGGGCCAAGAGACCCAGTACTTC.

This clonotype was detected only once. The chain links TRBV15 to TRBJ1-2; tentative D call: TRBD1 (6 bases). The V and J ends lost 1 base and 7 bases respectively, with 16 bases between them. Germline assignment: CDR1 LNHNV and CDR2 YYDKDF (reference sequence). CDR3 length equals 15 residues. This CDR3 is CATSRASGAWSGYTF. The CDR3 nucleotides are TGTGCCACCAGCAGAGCTTCAGGGGCCTGGAGTGGCTACACCTTC.

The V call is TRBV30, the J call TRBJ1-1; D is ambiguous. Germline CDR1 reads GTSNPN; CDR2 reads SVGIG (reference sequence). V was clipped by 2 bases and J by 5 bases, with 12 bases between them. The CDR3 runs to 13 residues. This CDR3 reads CAWSPLLRTEAFF. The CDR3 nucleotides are TGTGCCTGGAGTCCGCTGTTAAGGACTGAAGCTTTCTTT.

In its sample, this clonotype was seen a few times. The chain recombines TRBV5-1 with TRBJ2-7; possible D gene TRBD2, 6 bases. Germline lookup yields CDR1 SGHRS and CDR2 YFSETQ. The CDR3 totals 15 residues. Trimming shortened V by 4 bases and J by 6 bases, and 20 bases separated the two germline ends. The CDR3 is CASSPSTGVGSEQYF. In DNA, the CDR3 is TGCGCCAGCAGCCCCTCCACCGGGGTCGGGAGCGAGCAGTACTTC. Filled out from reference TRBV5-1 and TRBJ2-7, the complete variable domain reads KAGVTQTPRYLIKTRGQQVTLSCSPISGHRSVSWYQQTPGQGLQFLFEYFSETQRNKGNFPGRFSGRQFSNSRSEMNVSTLELGDSALYLCASSPSTGVGSEQYFGPGTRLTVT.

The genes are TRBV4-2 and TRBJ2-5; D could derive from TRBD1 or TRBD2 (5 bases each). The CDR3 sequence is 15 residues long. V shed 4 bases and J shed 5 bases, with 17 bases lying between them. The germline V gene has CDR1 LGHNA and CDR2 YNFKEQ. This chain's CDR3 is CASSPGARGSETQYF. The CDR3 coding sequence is TGTGCCAGCAGCCCCGGGGCCAGAGGTAGTGAGACCCAGTACTTC.

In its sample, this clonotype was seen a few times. CDR3 sequence (DNA): TGTGCCAGCAGCTACCCCGGGTTGGGCAACACTGAAGCTTTCTTT. It encodes CASSYPGLGNTEAFF. The chain joins TRBV7-2 to TRBJ1-1; no definite D call. The CDR3 spans 15 residues. The germline V gene has CDR1 SGHTA and CDR2 FQGNSA. V shed 4 bases and J shed 2 bases, with 14 bases lying between them.

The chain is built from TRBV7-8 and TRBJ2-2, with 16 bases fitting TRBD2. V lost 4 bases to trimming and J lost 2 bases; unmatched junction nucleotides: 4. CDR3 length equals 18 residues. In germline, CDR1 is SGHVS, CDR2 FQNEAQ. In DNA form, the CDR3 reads TGTGCCAGCAGCTCGGGACTAGCGGGAGGGCCCAACACCGGGGAGCTGTTTTTT. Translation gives CASSSGLAGGPNTGELFF.

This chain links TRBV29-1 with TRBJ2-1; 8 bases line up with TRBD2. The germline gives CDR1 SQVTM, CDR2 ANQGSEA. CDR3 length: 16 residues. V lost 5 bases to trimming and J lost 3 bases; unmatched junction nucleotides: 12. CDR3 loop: CSVYESAGGFYNEQFF. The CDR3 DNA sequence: TGCAGCGTTTACGAGTCGGCGGGAGGCTTCTACAATGAGCAGTTCTTC.

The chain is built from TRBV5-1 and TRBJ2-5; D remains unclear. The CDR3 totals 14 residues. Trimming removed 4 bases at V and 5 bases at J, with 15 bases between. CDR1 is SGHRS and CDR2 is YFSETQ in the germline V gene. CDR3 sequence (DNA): TGCGCCAGCAGCGGTCGTGGAGTTGGGGAGACCCAGTACTTC. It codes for CASSGRGVGETQYF.

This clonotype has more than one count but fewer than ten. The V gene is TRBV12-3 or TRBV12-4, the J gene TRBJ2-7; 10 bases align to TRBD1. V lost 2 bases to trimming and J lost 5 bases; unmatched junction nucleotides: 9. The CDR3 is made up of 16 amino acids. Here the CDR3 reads CASSLRTTGGRHEQYF. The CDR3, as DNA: TGTGCCAGCAGTTTACGCACGACAGGGGGCCGCCACGAGCAGTACTTC.

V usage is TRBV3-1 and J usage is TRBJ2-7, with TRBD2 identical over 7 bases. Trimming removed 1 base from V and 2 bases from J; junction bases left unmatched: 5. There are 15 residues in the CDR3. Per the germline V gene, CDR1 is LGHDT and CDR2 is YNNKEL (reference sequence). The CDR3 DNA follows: TGTGCCAGCAGCCAAGCGCGGGGGTCTACCTACGAGCAGTACTTC. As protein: CASSQARGSTYEQYF.

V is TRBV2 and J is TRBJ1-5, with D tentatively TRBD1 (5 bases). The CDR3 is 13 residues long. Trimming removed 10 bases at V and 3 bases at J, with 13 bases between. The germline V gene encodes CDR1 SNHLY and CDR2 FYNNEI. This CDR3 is CATAGGDNQPQHF. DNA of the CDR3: TGTGCCACGGCGGGGGGAGACAATCAGCCCCAGCATTTT.

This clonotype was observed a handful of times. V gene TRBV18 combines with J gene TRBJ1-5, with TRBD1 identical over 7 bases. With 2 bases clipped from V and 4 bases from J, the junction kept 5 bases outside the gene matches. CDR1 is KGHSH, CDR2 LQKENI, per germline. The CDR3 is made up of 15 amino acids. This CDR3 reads CASSPSGGRNQPQHF. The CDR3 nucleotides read TGTGCCAGCTCACCATCAGGGGGTAGGAATCAGCCCCAGCATTTT.

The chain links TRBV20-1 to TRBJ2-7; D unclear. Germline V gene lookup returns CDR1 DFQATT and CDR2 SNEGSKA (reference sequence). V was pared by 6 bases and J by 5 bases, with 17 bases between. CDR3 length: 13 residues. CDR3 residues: CSAKRFGLNEQYV. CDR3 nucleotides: TGCAGTGCCAAGAGGTTTGGTCTCAACGAGCAGTACGTC.